This T cell receptor beta chain was identified in a study of T cell responses to AZD1222 COVID-19 vaccine. Study summary: Timing groups of about 4 and about 12 weeks for second doses were pooled.

Overall study results and limits: Clonal diversity was possibly underestimated; the donors were predominantly white British and more often female. Spike-spanning, vaccine-associated CD4 TCRs were dominant at 160-218 and 743-854.

Sequencing was performed with immunoSEQ multiplex PCR; in TCRdb, only in-frame clones are kept and a portion is missing. The profile shows about 100,000 clones, about 83% of them singletons. V was clipped by 0 bases and J by 4 bases, with 7 bases between them. The CDR3 covers 13 residues. Germline values: CDR1 SGHRS, CDR2 YFSETQ. This clone was recorded a few times. The antigen is not known. This TCR was recovered from an adult in good health. The specimen was peripheral blood, collected on day 0 of AZD1222 vaccination. V gene TRBV5-1 combines with J gene TRBJ1-1; D unclear. CDR3 in DNA: TGCGCCAGCAGCTTGGGACGGGGCACTGAAGCTTTCTTT. This translates into CASSLGRGTEAFF.